Here is one T cell receptor beta chain with its context. Its target is unknown. The entry originates in a study of CD8+ T cells in alopecia areata. Study-level results: Scalp samples also yield sequences from resident alphabeta T cells of normal skin.

Alopecia areata patients had lesional scalp punch biopsies and peripheral blood taken from them. The germline V gene encodes CDR1 SGHDN and CDR2 FVKESK. The CDR3 spans 15 residues. V lost 4 bases to trimming and J lost 0 bases, with 10 bases between them. Reverse transcription of extracted RNA yielded cDNA, which provided the sequencing template. Sequencing used immunoSEQ multiplex PCR; TCRdb keeps in-frame clones, though not all of them. The sample has approximately 66,000 clones, approximately 60% seen once; the top ten hold 17%. The TCR originated in a human donor with alopecia areata. Sequencing was performed on CD8+ T cells sorted from blood, taken at week 0. V is TRBV14 and J is TRBJ2-4; D perhaps matches TRBD2 (5 bases). CDR3 amino acids: CASSRTQLAKNIQYF. DNA for the CDR3: TGTGCCAGCAGCCGGACTCAACTAGCCAAAAACATTCAGTACTTC.